This entry features one T cell receptor beta chain sequence. Its antigen is unidentified. This CDR3 has 12 residues. The V end lost 2 bases, the J end lost 6 bases, and 6 bases lay between the germline ends. The germline V gene has CDR1 SGHAT and CDR2 FQNNGV. Here immunoSEQ multiplex PCR was the method, and the copy in TCRdb shows in-frame clones only, minus some. The table records approximately 60,000 clones, roughly nine tenths of them present only once. This sample stems from a study of CD4 T cells in relation to SARS-CoV-2 and coronaviruses. Notes on the study in general: Crossreactivity was assessed only for spike protein, not other viral proteins. SARS-CoV-2-driven expansion was significantly weaker in crossreactive than monoreactive clones.

Naive and memory CD4+ T cells came from enriched cryopreserved PBMCs. The TCR sequence derives from an adult with COVID-19. The source material was naive CD4+ T cells from PBMCs. Subset noted: naive CD4+ T cells isolated by negative enrichment. V gene TRBV11-2 combines with J gene TRBJ2-3; D remains unclear. The CDR3 is CASSLPADTQYF. DNA of the CDR3: TGTGCCAGCAGCTTACCGGCGGATACGCAGTATTTT. Full variable domain (outside the CDR3, taken from reference TRBV11-2 and TRBJ2-3): EAGVAQSPRYKIIEKRQSVAFWCNPISGHATLYWYQQILGQGPKLLIQFQNNGVVDDSQLPKDRFSAERLKGVDSTLKIQPAKLEDSAVYLCASSLPADTQYFGPGTRLTVL.